This T cell receptor beta chain comes out of a study of cytomegalovirus exposure and HLA in healthy donors. Study-level points and caveats: In a later analysis, donors in an Asian-associated ancestry cluster reportedly had fewer N-insertions in productive TCRs than the cohort mean. The authors assumed roughly uniform sequencing depth across donors for presence/absence analyses. Common viral pathogens (according to a later analysis) appeared linked to several of the most significant clusters.

This clone was observed a handful of times. Its antigen remains unidentified. The PCR contained 60 Vbeta and 13 Jbeta primers. Measured with immunoSEQ multiplex PCR; TCRdb has only the in-frame clones, and not every one. The sample consists of more than 150,000 clones, 70% to 80% of them appearing once. The junction had 4 bases not matched to a gene; V was cut back by 5 bases and J by 0 bases. The CDR3 is made up of 15 amino acids. Germline V gene lookup returns CDR1 SGHDT and CDR2 YYEEEE. This sequence joins TRBV5-6 and TRBJ2-5; 10 nucleotides line up with TRBD2. The sequence came from a man between 18 and 35 years old in good health and CMV-seronegative. Sequences were obtained from PBMCs. DNA for the CDR3: TGTGCCAGCAGTTTTAGCGGGAGGTACCAAGAGACCCAGTACTTC. Amino acids: CASSFSGRYQETQYF.